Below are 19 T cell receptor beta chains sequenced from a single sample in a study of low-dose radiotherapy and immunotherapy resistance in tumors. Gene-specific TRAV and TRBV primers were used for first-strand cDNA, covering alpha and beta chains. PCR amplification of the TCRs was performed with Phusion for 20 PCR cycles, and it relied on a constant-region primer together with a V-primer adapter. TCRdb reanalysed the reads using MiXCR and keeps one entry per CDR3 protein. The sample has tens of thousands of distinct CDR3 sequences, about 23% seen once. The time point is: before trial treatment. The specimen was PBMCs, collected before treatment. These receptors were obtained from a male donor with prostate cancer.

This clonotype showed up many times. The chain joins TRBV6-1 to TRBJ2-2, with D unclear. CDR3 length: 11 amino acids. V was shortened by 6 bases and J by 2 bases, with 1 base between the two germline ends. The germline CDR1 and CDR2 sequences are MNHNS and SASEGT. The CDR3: CASRNTGELFF. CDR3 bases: TGTGCCAGCAGAAACACCGGGGAGCTGTTTTTT.

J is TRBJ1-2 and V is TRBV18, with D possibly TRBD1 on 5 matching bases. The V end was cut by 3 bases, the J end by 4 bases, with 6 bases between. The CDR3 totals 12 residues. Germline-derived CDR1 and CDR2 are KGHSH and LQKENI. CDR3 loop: CASSPDTYGYTF. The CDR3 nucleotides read TGTGCCAGCTCACCGGACACCTATGGCTACACCTTC. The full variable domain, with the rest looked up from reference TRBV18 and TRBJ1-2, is NAGVMQNPRHLVRRRGQEARLRCSPMKGHSHVYWYRQLPEEGLKFMVYLQKENIIDESGMPKERFSAEFPKEGPSILRIQQVVRGDSAAYFCASSPDTYGYTFGSGTRLTVV.

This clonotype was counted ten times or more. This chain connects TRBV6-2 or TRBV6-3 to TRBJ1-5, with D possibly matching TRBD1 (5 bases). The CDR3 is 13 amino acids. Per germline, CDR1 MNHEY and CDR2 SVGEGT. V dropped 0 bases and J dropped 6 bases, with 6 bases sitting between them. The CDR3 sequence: CASSYSGTQPQHF. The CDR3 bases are TGTGCCAGCAGTTACTCTGGGACTCAGCCCCAGCATTTT.

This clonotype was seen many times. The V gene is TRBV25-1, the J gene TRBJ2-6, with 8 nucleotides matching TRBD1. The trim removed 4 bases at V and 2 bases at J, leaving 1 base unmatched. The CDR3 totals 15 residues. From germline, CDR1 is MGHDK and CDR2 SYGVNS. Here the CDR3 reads CASSAQGAGANVLTF. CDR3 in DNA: TGTGCCAGCAGTGCACAGGGGGCTGGGGCCAACGTCCTGACTTTC.

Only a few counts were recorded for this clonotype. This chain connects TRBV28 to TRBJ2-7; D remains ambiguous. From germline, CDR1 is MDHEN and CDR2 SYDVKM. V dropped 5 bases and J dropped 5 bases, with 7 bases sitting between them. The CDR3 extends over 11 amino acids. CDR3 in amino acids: CASSLTHEQYF. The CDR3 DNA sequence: TGTGCCAGCAGTCTGACCCACGAGCAGTACTTC.

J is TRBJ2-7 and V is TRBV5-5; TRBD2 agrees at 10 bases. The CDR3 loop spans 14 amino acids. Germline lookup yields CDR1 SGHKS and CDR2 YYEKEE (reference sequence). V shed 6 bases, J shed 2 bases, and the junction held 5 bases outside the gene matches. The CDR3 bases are TGTGCCAGCACCAAGCGGGAGGGCCCCTACGAGCAGTACTTC. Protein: CASTKREGPYEQYF.

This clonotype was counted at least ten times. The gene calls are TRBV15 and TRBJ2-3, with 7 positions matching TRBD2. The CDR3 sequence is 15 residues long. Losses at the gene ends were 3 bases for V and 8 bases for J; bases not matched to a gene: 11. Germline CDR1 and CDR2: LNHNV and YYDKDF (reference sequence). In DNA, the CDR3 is TGTGCCACCAGCAGTGGTCGGGGGGTGAGGGGTACGCAGTATTTT. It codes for CATSSGRGVRGTQYF.

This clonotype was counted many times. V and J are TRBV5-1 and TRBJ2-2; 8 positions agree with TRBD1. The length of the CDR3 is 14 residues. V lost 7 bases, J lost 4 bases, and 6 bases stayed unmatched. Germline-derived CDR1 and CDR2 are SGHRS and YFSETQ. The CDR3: CASHYTGGTGELFF. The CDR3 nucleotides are TGCGCCAGCCACTATACAGGGGGCACCGGGGAGCTGTTTTTT.

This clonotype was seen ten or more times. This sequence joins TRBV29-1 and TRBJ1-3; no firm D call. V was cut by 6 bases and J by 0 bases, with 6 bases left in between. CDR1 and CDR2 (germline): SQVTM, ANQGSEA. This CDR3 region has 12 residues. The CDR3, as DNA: TGCAGCGTGGAAAGCTCTGGAAACACCATATATTTT. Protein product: CSVESSGNTIYF.

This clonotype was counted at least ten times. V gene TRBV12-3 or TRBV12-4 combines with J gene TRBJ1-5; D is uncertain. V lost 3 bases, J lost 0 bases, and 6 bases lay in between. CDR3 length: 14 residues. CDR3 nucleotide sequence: TGTGCCAGCAGTTTCGGCCCTAGCAATCAGCCCCAGCATTTT. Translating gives CASSFGPSNQPQHF.

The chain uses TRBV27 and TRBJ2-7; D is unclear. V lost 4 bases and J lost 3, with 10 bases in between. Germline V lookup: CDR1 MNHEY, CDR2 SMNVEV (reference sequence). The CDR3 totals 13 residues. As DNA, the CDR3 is TGTGCCAGCAGTTCCGTGGCGAACTACGAGCAGTACTTC. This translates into CASSSVANYEQYF.

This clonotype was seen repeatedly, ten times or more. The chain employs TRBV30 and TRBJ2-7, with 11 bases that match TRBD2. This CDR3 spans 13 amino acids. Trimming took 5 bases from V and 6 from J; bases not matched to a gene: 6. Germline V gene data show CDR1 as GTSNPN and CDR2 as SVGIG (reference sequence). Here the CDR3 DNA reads TGTGCCTGGTCACTAGCGGGAGTGTCCGAGCAGTACTTC. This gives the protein CAWSLAGVSEQYF.

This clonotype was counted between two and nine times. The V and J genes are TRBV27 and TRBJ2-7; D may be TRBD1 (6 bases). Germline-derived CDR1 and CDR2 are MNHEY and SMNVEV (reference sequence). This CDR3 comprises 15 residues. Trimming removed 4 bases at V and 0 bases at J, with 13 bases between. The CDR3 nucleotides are TGTGCCAGCAGTTCGTGGACAGAGAGCTCCTACGAGCAGTACTTC. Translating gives CASSSWTESSYEQYF.

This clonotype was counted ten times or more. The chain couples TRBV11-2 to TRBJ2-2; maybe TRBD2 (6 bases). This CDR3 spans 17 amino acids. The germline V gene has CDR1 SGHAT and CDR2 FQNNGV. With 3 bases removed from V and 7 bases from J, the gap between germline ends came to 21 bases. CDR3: CASSFGGQGRYIGELFF. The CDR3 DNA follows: TGTGCCAGCAGCTTCGGAGGGCAGGGCCGGTACATCGGGGAGCTGTTTTTT.

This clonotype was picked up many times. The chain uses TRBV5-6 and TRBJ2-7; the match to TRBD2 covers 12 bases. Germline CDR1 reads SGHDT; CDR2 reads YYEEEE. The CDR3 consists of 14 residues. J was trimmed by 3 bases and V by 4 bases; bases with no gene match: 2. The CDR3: CASSRTSGVYEQYF. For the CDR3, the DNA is TGTGCCAGCAGCCGGACTAGCGGGGTCTACGAGCAGTACTTC.

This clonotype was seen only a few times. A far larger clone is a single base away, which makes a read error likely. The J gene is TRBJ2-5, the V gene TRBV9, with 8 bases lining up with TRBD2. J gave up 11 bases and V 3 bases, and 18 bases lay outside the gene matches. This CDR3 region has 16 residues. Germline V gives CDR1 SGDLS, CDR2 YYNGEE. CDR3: CASSDPMAGGPNEQYF. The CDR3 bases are TGTGCCAGCAGCGACCCCATGGCGGGGGGCCCCAATGAGCAGTACTTC.

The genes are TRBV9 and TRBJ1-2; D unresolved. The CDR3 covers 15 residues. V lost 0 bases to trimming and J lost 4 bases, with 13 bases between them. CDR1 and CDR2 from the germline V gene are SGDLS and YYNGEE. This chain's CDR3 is CASSVAGSGSYGYTF. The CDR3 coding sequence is TGTGCCAGCAGCGTAGCTGGTTCGGGCAGCTATGGCTACACCTTC.

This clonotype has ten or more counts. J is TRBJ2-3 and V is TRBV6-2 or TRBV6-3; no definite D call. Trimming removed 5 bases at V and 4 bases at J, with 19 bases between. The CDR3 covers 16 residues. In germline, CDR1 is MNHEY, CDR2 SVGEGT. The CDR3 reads CASSPQKAYGPDTQYF. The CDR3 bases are TGTGCCAGCAGTCCCCAAAAAGCGTACGGTCCAGATACGCAGTATTTT.

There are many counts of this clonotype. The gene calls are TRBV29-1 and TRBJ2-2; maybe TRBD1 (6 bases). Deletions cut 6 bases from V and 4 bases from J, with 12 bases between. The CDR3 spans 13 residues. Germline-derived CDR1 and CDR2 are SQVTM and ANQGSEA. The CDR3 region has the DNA TGCAGCGTACAGGGAAGCGGCACCGGGGAGCTGTTTTTT. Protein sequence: CSVQGSGTGELFF.